This is a list of T cell receptor beta chains from one sample in a study of CD8 T cells in Susac syndrome. MiXCR, applied by TCRdb to the immunoSEQ multiplex PCR reads, yields one record per CDR3 protein. In the table there are about 120,000 distinct CDR3 sequences, approximately 90% of which are singletons. The source material was CD8+ T cells from PBMCs. The receptors were sampled from a human donor in good health. CDR3s include the opening cysteine and the closing phenylalanine or tryptophan. D genes are given only for firm matches. Expanded clones are given a class, and other clones once, few, many or no size at all.

D gene: TRBD2; V gene: TRBV5-1; clone size: NA; J gene: TRBJ2-3; CDR3 protein: CASSPGLVPDTQYF; CDR3 DNA: TGCGCCAGCAGCCCCGGACTAGTTCCGGATACGCAGTATTTT
D gene: NA; V gene: TRBV20-1; clone size: once; J gene: TRBJ2-1; CDR3 protein: CSAQGRGLYNEQFF; CDR3 DNA: TGCAGTGCCCAGGGGCGGGGACTCTACAATGAGCAGTTCTTC
D gene: NA; V gene: TRBV4-3; clone size: NA; J gene: TRBJ2-7; CDR3 protein: CASSPTSRDLSSYEQYF; CDR3 DNA: TGCGCCAGCAGCCCTACATCCAGGGATTTGAGCTCCTACGAGCAGTACTTC
D gene: NA; V gene: TRBV2; clone size: NA; J gene: TRBJ2-5; CDR3 protein: CATSPRGGPNQETQYF; CDR3 DNA: TGTGCCACCTCACCGCGTGGGGGGCCGAACCAAGAGACCCAGTACTTC
D gene: NA; V gene: TRBV14; clone size: NA; J gene: TRBJ1-1; CDR3 protein: CASSVWTDAPEAFF; CDR3 DNA: TGTGCCAGCAGCGTATGGACAGACGCGCCGGAAGCTTTCTTT
D gene: TRBD2; V gene: TRBV28; clone size: NA; J gene: TRBJ2-1; CDR3 protein: CASRERGTSGRNEQFF; CDR3 DNA: TGTGCCAGCAGGGAACGGGGGACTAGCGGGAGAAATGAGCAGTTCTTC
D gene: NA; V gene: TRBV2; clone size: NA; J gene: TRBJ2-2; CDR3 protein: CASSSAIGTGELFF; CDR3 DNA: TGTGCCAGCAGTTCCGCGATCGGGACCGGGGAGCTGTTTTTT
D gene: TRBD2; V gene: TRBV20-1; clone size: NA; J gene: TRBJ2-5; CDR3 protein: CSAREVAGGETQYF; CDR3 DNA: TGCAGTGCTAGAGAGGTAGCGGGAGGTGAGACCCAGTACTTC
D gene: TRBD2; V gene: TRBV4-1; clone size: once; J gene: TRBJ2-3; CDR3 protein: CASSRSTGVGTSGSNTDATDTQYF; CDR3 DNA: TGCGCCAGCAGCCGGTCTACAGGGGTCGGGACTAGCGGGAGTAACACGGATGCCACAGATACGCAGTATTTT
D gene: NA; V gene: TRBV20-1; clone size: once; J gene: TRBJ2-1; CDR3 protein: CSARDIRGLEDRNEQFF; CDR3 DNA: TGCAGTGCTAGAGATATCAGGGGTCTAGAGGATAGAAATGAGCAGTTCTTC
D gene: NA; V gene: TRBV20-1; clone size: NA; J gene: TRBJ2-1; CDR3 protein: CRSASTDSLAYNEQFF; CDR3 DNA: TGCCGCAGTGCATCGACGGACTCTCTAGCCTACAATGAGCAGTTCTTC
D gene: TRBD2; V gene: TRBV4-3; clone size: NA; J gene: TRBJ2-7; CDR3 protein: CASSQTTSGRALEQYF; CDR3 DNA: TGCGCCAGCAGCCAGACAACTAGCGGGAGGGCCCTCGAGCAGTACTTC
D gene: TRBD2; V gene: TRBV29-1; clone size: NA; J gene: TRBJ2-2; CDR3 protein: CSAIRAERGLFF; CDR3 DNA: TGCAGCGCGATCAGAGCCGAGCGGGGGCTGTTTTTT
D gene: NA; V gene: TRBV5-4; clone size: once; J gene: TRBJ2-1; CDR3 protein: CASSLVGAPAYNEQFF; CDR3 DNA: TGTGCCAGCAGCTTGGTGGGGGCGCCGGCCTACAATGAGCAGTTCTTC
D gene: NA; V gene: TRBV4-3; clone size: NA; J gene: TRBJ1-1; CDR3 protein: CASSQDGISNTEAFF; CDR3 DNA: TGCGCCAGCAGCCAAGATGGGATTTCGAACACTGAAGCTTTCTTT
D gene: NA; V gene: TRBV12-3/TRBV12-4; clone size: NA; J gene: TRBJ1-5; CDR3 protein: CASSLDSRVRQPQHF; CDR3 DNA: TGTGCCAGCAGTTTAGATAGCAGGGTGAGACAGCCCCAGCATTTT
D gene: NA; V gene: TRBV10-3; clone size: NA; J gene: TRBJ2-7; CDR3 protein: CAISPRVQGNEQYF; CDR3 DNA: TGTGCCATCAGCCCTAGGGTGCAGGGCAACGAGCAGTACTTC
D gene: NA; V gene: TRBV18; clone size: once; J gene: TRBJ2-5; CDR3 protein: CASSQNGGGTQYF; CDR3 DNA: TGTGCCAGCTCACAAAACGGTGGGGGGACCCAGTACTTC
D gene: NA; V gene: TRBV27; clone size: NA; J gene: TRBJ2-5; CDR3 protein: CASSLFQRGQRETQYF; CDR3 DNA: TGTGCCAGCAGTTTATTCCAGCGAGGGCAGCGTGAGACCCAGTACTTC
D gene: NA; V gene: TRBV7-2; clone size: NA; J gene: TRBJ1-2; CDR3 protein: CASSPGSDYGYTF; CDR3 DNA: TGTGCCAGCAGCCCAGGGTCGGACTATGGCTACACCTTC
D gene: TRBD1; V gene: TRBV5-1; clone size: NA; J gene: TRBJ1-1; CDR3 protein: CASSIRDRGTEAFF; CDR3 DNA: TGCGCCAGCAGCATCCGGGACAGGGGGACTGAAGCTTTCTTT
D gene: NA; V gene: TRBV7-9; clone size: NA; J gene: TRBJ2-7; CDR3 protein: CASSLGWVDEQYF; CDR3 DNA: TGTGCCAGCAGCTTAGGGTGGGTGGACGAGCAGTACTTC
D gene: NA; V gene: TRBV7-2; clone size: NA; J gene: TRBJ1-5; CDR3 protein: CASSLYRQPQHF; CDR3 DNA: TGTGCCAGCAGCTTATACCGTCAGCCCCAGCATTTT
D gene: NA; V gene: TRBV19; clone size: NA; J gene: TRBJ2-1; CDR3 protein: CASSIVPGLFSYNEQFF; CDR3 DNA: TGTGCCAGTAGTATAGTGCCGGGACTCTTCTCCTACAATGAGCAGTTCTTC
D gene: TRBD2; V gene: TRBV12-3/TRBV12-4; clone size: NA; J gene: TRBJ2-7; CDR3 protein: CASRLAETYEQYF; CDR3 DNA: TGTGCCAGCAGACTAGCGGAGACCTACGAGCAGTACTTC
D gene: NA; V gene: TRBV4-3; clone size: NA; J gene: TRBJ1-1; CDR3 protein: CASSQEEGRTEAFF; CDR3 DNA: TGCGCCAGCAGCCAAGAAGAGGGGAGGACTGAAGCTTTCTTT
D gene: NA; V gene: TRBV7-2; clone size: once; J gene: TRBJ1-1; CDR3 protein: CASSLVSNLNTEAFF; CDR3 DNA: TGTGCCAGCAGCTTAGTAAGCAATCTGAACACTGAAGCTTTCTTT
D gene: NA; V gene: TRBV4-2; clone size: NA; J gene: TRBJ1-2; CDR3 protein: CASSQDAAGWNYGYTF; CDR3 DNA: TGTGCCAGCAGCCAAGATGCGGCAGGGTGGAACTATGGCTACACCTTC
D gene: NA; V gene: TRBV2; clone size: NA; J gene: TRBJ1-1; CDR3 protein: CASSNKPGHSEAFF; CDR3 DNA: TGTGCCAGCAGTAATAAGCCGGGACATTCTGAAGCTTTCTTT
D gene: TRBD2; V gene: TRBV6-2/TRBV6-3; clone size: once; J gene: TRBJ2-1; CDR3 protein: CASDPASGVYNEQFF; CDR3 DNA: TGTGCCAGCGACCCGGCTAGCGGGGTTTACAATGAGCAGTTCTTC
D gene: TRBD1; V gene: TRBV7-2; clone size: NA; J gene: TRBJ1-3; CDR3 protein: CASSRTGTANSGNTIYF; CDR3 DNA: TGTGCCAGCAGCCGTACCGGGACAGCTAACTCTGGAAACACCATATATTTT
D gene: NA; V gene: TRBV27; clone size: NA; J gene: TRBJ2-3; CDR3 protein: CASSTPGLAIDTQYF; CDR3 DNA: TGTGCCAGCAGTACCCCGGGACTTGCAATAGATACGCAGTATTTT
D gene: NA; V gene: TRBV19; clone size: NA; J gene: TRBJ2-7; CDR3 protein: CASSIQRTPAYEQYF; CDR3 DNA: TGTGCCAGTAGTATACAGAGGACCCCAGCCTACGAGCAGTACTTC
D gene: TRBD2; V gene: TRBV7-2; clone size: NA; J gene: TRBJ2-7; CDR3 protein: CASSYLAGAGEQYF; CDR3 DNA: TGTGCCAGCAGCTACCTAGCGGGGGCGGGTGAGCAGTACTTC
D gene: NA; V gene: TRBV13; clone size: NA; J gene: TRBJ2-1; CDR3 protein: CASSAGAPKGAEQFF; CDR3 DNA: TGTGCCAGCAGCGCTGGCGCCCCCAAAGGGGCCGAGCAGTTCTTC
D gene: NA; V gene: TRBV29-1; clone size: NA; J gene: TRBJ2-3; CDR3 protein: CSALGVSGTTSGTDTQYF; CDR3 DNA: TGCAGCGCCCTGGGGGTCTCGGGGACGACCTCCGGCACAGATACGCAGTATTTT
D gene: NA; V gene: TRBV18; clone size: NA; J gene: TRBJ2-1; CDR3 protein: CASSPAQRFTSSYNEQFF; CDR3 DNA: TGTGCCAGCTCACCCGCCCAAAGATTTACTAGCTCCTACAATGAGCAGTTCTTC
D gene: TRBD1; V gene: TRBV6-5; clone size: NA; J gene: TRBJ1-4; CDR3 protein: CASSHRGGNEKLFF; CDR3 DNA: TGTGCCAGTAGTCACAGGGGCGGGAATGAAAAACTGTTTTTT
D gene: NA; V gene: TRBV7-2; clone size: NA; J gene: TRBJ1-3; CDR3 protein: CASSLVGGGRTGNTIYF; CDR3 DNA: TGTGCCAGCAGCTTAGTTGGGGGGGGAAGAACTGGAAACACCATATATTTT
D gene: NA; V gene: TRBV5-4; clone size: NA; J gene: TRBJ1-4; CDR3 protein: CASRIDPAGDEKLFF; CDR3 DNA: TGTGCCAGCAGAATCGACCCGGCCGGGGATGAAAAACTGTTTTTT
D gene: TRBD2; V gene: TRBV9; clone size: NA; J gene: TRBJ2-1; CDR3 protein: CASSARTSGRGHEQFF; CDR3 DNA: TGTGCCAGCAGCGCACGGACTAGCGGGAGAGGCCATGAGCAGTTCTTC
D gene: NA; V gene: TRBV29-1; clone size: NA; J gene: TRBJ2-6; CDR3 protein: CSVAQGANVLTF; CDR3 DNA: TGCAGCGTAGCCCAGGGGGCCAACGTCCTGACTTTC